The source of this TCR beta chain is a study of T cells and copy number aberrations in small-cell lung cancer (dated by TCRdb to about 2021). General notes on the study: TCR repertoire sequencing was paired with whole-exome sequencing of the same tumor regions to relate T cell metrics to mutations and copy number aberrations. Tumor TCR data existed for roughly 17 patients, while 14 patients had TCR data covering both tumor and normal tissue. What the work shows at the level of the full study, not this receptor alone: Lower T-cell density, richness and clonality were observed in tumors than in adjacent lung tissue, although the difference in density was not significant. High heterogeneity of the TCR repertoire was observed across regions, with about 79.9-97.7% of clones restricted to a single region, representing a lower overlap than in localized NSCLC. All specimens consisted of formalin-fixed paraffin-embedded tissue, which is known to introduce sequencing artifacts. Higher copy number aberration burden was negatively correlated with tumor T-cell density, richness and clonality. A small sample size, resulting from surgical resection being uncommon in small-cell lung cancer, limited the study, and the findings need validation.

Spanning cysteine to phenylalanine, the CDR3 consists of 16 amino acids. Here the CDR3 DNA is all that survives: 48 bases in frame from base 1. The junction shows trimming of 0 bases on V and 0 bases on J, plus 6 bases between the germline ends. The germline V gene (reference sequence) sets CDR1 to MNHEY and CDR2 to SMNVEV. The donors were limited-stage small-cell lung cancer patients who had surgical resection in Hangzhou, China, between the late 2000s and the early 2020s. Every donor underwent upfront surgery with no preoperative chemotherapy or radiotherapy, and no donor received immunotherapy either before or after surgery. Each of the roughly 19 patients in the sequenced cohort was a smoker or a heavy second-hand smoker. To represent spatial heterogeneity of the primary tumors, three regions were collected from each tumor FFPE block using a grid approach. Tumor regions were macrodissected for enrichment of malignant cells, and only regions expected to yield at least 150 ng DNA were selected. The study used multi-region TCR-beta sequencing of resected limited-stage small-cell lung cancers together with tumor-adjacent lung tissue to characterize T cell repertoire heterogeneity. The AllPrep DNA/RNA FFPE Kit (Qiagen) was used to extract genomic DNA from FFPE tissue.

Regarding this clone: Its antigen is unknown. No base quality information exists; no much larger clone differs at one position.

The immunoSEQ hsTCRB Kit, with multiplexed V- and J-gene primers, was used to amplify TCR-beta CDR3 regions from genomic DNA. Unique DNA barcodes were added in a second PCR, and the samples were pooled together with a negative control and a positive control. The pooled TCR-beta libraries were sequenced using a 150-cycle paired-end protocol on an Illumina MiSeq. Under the source paper's analysis protocol: Raw sequencing data were processed by Adaptive Biotechnologies into a report containing normalized, annotated TCR-beta repertoires. To compute T-cell density, TCR-beta templates were normalized to usable DNA, with usable DNA estimated through amplification of housekeeping genes. Richness was the count of unique rearrangements, and clonality was defined as 1 minus Pielou's evenness. The Jaccard index, the Morisita overlap index, and the proportion of shared top-20 clonotypes were used to quantify intratumor TCR heterogeneity between regions. Held by TCRdb, this immuneACCESS table contains in-frame sequences only and omits some clones. Under half of the omission traces to an unresolved V gene where checked; the cause of the rest is unknown. V and J calls and clone size are given by that table; D and trimming were obtained from the DNA. This sample lists over 6,000 clones; about 72% were detected once. Around 9% of the sample is in the top ten clones.

This sequence was found in a man over 45 with small cell lung cancer. The rearrangement joined TRBV27 to TRBJ2-6, with the D gene too uncertain to name. The sequenced sample was tumor tissue. CDR3 region: CASSLSGSSGANVLTF. The DNA reads TGTGCCAGCAGTTTATCCGGTAGCTCTGGGGCCAACGTCCTGACTTTC.